This TCR beta chain appears in the sequencing data of a study of CD8+ T cells in alopecia areata. It was cDNA, reverse transcribed from extracted RNA, that served as the sequencing template. Profiled with immunoSEQ multiplex PCR; TCRdb holds only in-frame clones, not every one. Counted here are about 180,000 clones, approximately 55% occurring once; the ten biggest clones make up roughly 10%. Treatment in this sample: oral pan-JAK inhibitor, 5-10 mg twice daily. Both CD4+ and CD8+ T cells were separated by sorting PBMCs. Findings of the study overall: Tofacitinib significantly reduced both scalp clonality and expanded CD8+ clones among the top 100. Lesional scalp, notably in alopecia totalis/universalis, had clonality above that of normal scalp.

Notes on this clone: Its target is not known.

Looked up from germline, CDR1 is MGHRA and CDR2 is YSYEKL. CDR3 length: 16 amino acids. The sequence was obtained from a human donor with alopecia areata. This rearrangement joins TRBV4-1 to TRBJ2-7; D is unresolved. The better agreement between TRBJ1-2 and the DNA end casts doubt on the J call. The source was CD8+ T cells sorted from blood, collected at week 24, from a patient treated with tofacitinib. DNA of the CDR3: TGCGCCAGCAGCCAAGTTTCGCTAGCCACAGACTATGGCTACACCTTC. This sequence encodes CASSQVSLATDYGYTF.